Included here is one TCR beta chain sequence, with context. Its specificity is not known. Looked up from germline, CDR1 is SEHNR and CDR2 is FQNEAQ (reference sequence). The CDR3 has 15 residues. The V and J ends lost 0 bases and 4 bases respectively, with 10 bases between them. Sequenced by immunoSEQ multiplex PCR; TCRdb stores in-frame clones only, minus some. The table includes under 40,000 clones, about 76% detected once. These data come from a study of T cells in narcolepsy. Overall study findings and caveats: Reportedly, autoreactive clonotypes were serially detected in patients' blood but not controls'.

This chain uses TRBV7-9 with TRBJ1-5; D unclear. The clonotype originates from a human donor with narcolepsy. The material sequenced was CD45RA- memory CD4+ T cells from PBMCs. The DNA for the CDR3 is TGTGCCAGCAGCTTAGCGGGGTCAGGAAATCAGCCCCAGCATTTT. Protein: CASSLAGSGNQPQHF. Complete variable domain (other parts from reference TRBV7-9 and TRBJ1-5): DTGVSQNPRHKITKRGQNVTFRCDPISEHNRLYWYRQTLGQGPEFLTYFQNEAQLEKSRLLSDRFSAERPKGSFSTLEIQRTEQGDSAMYLCASSLAGSGNQPQHFGDGTRLSIL.